Sequencing of this T cell receptor beta chain was carried out in a study of T cells in Graves' hyperthyroidism and ophthalmopathy (dated by TCRdb to the late 2010s). In terms of the full investigation: Peripheral blood was collected at initial diagnosis, before any treatment. To identify distinguishing TCR V-J signatures, a discovery cohort of around 100 patients was used, comprising fewer than 45 with Graves' ophthalmopathy and around 60 with stable Graves' hyperthyroidism. Prospective prediction of ophthalmopathy was tested in an independent validation cohort consisting of roughly 19 hyperthyroidism patients and about 17 patients who later progressed to ophthalmopathy. For training and testing, the 100 patients in the discovery cohort were randomly divided in a 7:3 ratio. The study also compared thyroid tissue and blood T-cell repertoires from 6 or 7 Graves' hyperthyroidism patients. Once sampling was done, hyperthyroidism patients were given methimazole at a starting dose of 30 mg daily, whereas ophthalmopathy patients were given high-dose intravenous methylprednisolone. According to the paper, TCR Vbeta CDR3 sequencing was carried out on roughly 130 peripheral blood samples, which came from under 50 ophthalmopathy, 75 to 80 hyperthyroidism and about 17 progressor patients.

Graves' hyperthyroidism was defined as stable when no progression to ophthalmopathy occurred over 18 months of follow-up. Hyperthyroidism patients were newly diagnosed, had a disease duration of under 2 months, and were aged 18 to 65 years. The study excluded patients with uncontrolled infections, other autoimmune diseases, pregnancy or lactation. Clinical symptoms, serum thyroxine and TRAb, thyroid ultrasound, and orbital computed tomography formed the basis for the diagnoses. PBMCs were separated from under 12 ml of fresh peripheral blood using Ficoll-Paque density gradient centrifugation. Total RNA was extracted using Trizol reagent, and RNA quality was assessed on an Agilent 2100 Bioanalyzer. V is reduced by 3 bases and J by 0 bases, leaving a spacing of 9 bases between them. Measured from the cysteine to the phenylalanine, the CDR3 is 16 residues long. Only the CDR3 part of the read is kept: 48 bases, read in frame from the first base. Via the germline V gene (reference sequence), CDR1 is LGHDT and CDR2 YNNKEL.

This clonotype was found a few times. This clone's antigen is unknown. Nothing much larger sits one base from this clone, and base qualities are not available. The TCR beta CDR3 regions were amplified from the RNA transcripts. For the first round of RT-PCR on the TCR CDR3, the HTBI primer set was used together with the Qiagen OneStep RT-PCR kit. The libraries were constructed in a second round of multiplex PCR and then size-selected and purified. Sequencing of the libraries was done on an Illumina HiSeq2000 using paired-end 100 bp reads. As for the authors' bioinformatics: SOAPnuke was used to process the raw data, with reads discarded if the reads contained adapters or uncalled bases, had a mean Phred below 15, or lacked an exact constant-primer or identifier match. High-quality paired reads were merged with COPE v1.2.5, and unique nucleotide sequences were defined as clonotypes. Clonotypes were aligned to IMGT TRBV, TRBD and TRBJ reference segments using MiTCR v1.1. The analysis was restricted to V-J combinations with a frequency above 0.0001, which together covered 99% to 99.2% of the repertoires. A TCS score was defined as the ratio of F50 (clonal expansion) to E x V (chaos), with BLOSUM62-based TCRdist applied between CDR3 peptides within each V-J. Welch's t-statistics and random forest reduced 514 V-J features to 13, which were used in a naive Bayes classifier (R e1071). TCRdb applied fastp at Q25 and MiXCR to the public reads, then kept only in-frame beta chains. Each record represents a unique CDR3 protein, reported with the most common genes and DNA among its rows. TCRdb assigned the V and J calls; the authors' analysis was not used. The sample profile shows under 350,000 distinct CDR3 sequences; 18% of them were found once. The ten largest make up 49% of the sample.

Study-level results and caveats: Sample size was not statistically predetermined, and blinding of investigators to group allocation was not performed. A 13 V-J signature model separated ophthalmopathy from stable hyperthyroidism, with about 90% sensitivity and about 81% specificity in cross-validation and 80%/75% in testing. Most expanded thyroid clonotypes (frequency above 0.001) were also detected in blood, suggesting blood repertoires may reflect thyroid immune responses. In validation, the model predicted progression to ophthalmopathy a median of about 6.8 months before onset, with roughly 68% sensitivity and nearly 75% specificity.

Sample: blood. This chain is built from TRBV3-1 and TRBJ2-6; a confident D gene designation cannot be given. The TCR comes from a woman in her forties or fifties with Graves' hyperthyroidism. The CDR3 amino acid sequence is: CASSHPKSSGANVLTF. The bases read TGTGCCAGCAGCCACCCCAAGAGCTCTGGGGCCAACGTCCTGACTTTC.